The next 6 T cell receptor beta chains were all read from a single sample in a study of blood T cell repertoires in COVID-19. Some clones are missing from TCRdb's copy, which holds only in-frame ones; the method was immunoSEQ multiplex PCR. The data hold under 150,000 clones, with 86% observed a single time. Sample: PBMCs or T cells enriched from blood (not recorded which). The receptors were sampled from a woman between 45 and 65 years old who had recovered from COVID-19.

The CDR3 DNA is TGTGCCACGGGGACAGAGGGTTATGAGCAGTTCTTC. As protein: CATGTEGYEQFF. This chain uses TRBV11-2 with TRBJ2-1; 7 bases map to TRBD1. Germline loops: CDR1 SGHAT, CDR2 FQNNGV. This CDR3 comprises 12 residues. The ends lost 10 bases at V and 8 bases at J; junction bases unmatched: 8.

The rearrangement links TRBV3-1 (or the pseudogene TRBV3-2) to TRBJ1-3; D not certain. V was shortened by 3 bases and J by 4 bases, with 7 bases between the two germline ends. Germline CDR1 and CDR2: LGHDT and YNNKEL (reference sequence). The CDR3 sequence is 13 residues long. The CDR3 DNA reads TGTGCCAGCAGCCAGGCCGAAGGAAACACCATATATTTT. This gives the protein CASSQAEGNTIYF.

The genes are TRBV11-2 and TRBJ2-2; possibly TRBD1 for D (5 bases). The V end was cut by 5 bases, the J end by 7 bases, with 14 bases between. Germline V gives CDR1 SGHAT, CDR2 FQNNGV. The CDR3 has 14 residues. CDR3 coding DNA: TGTGCCAGCAGCAAAAACAGGTTTAACGGGGAGCTGTTTTTT. Residues: CASSKNRFNGELFF.

This chain uses TRBV6-5 with TRBJ1-6; 8 bases match TRBD1. J gave up 11 bases and V 6 bases, and 12 bases lay outside the gene matches. The germline CDR1 and CDR2 sequences are MNHEY and SVGAGI. This CDR3 spans 15 amino acids. CDR3 nucleotide sequence: TGTGCCAGCAGCCCCGGGGGGACAGGCGTAGCACCCCTCCACTTT. Protein: CASSPGGTGVAPLHF.

This clone came up once. The CDR3 DNA is TGTGCCACCAGCAGAGGACAGGGGGGAAAACTGTTTTTT. Its protein product is CATSRGQGGKLFF. The chain joins TRBV15 to TRBJ1-4; 9 positions match TRBD1. The CDR3 is 13 amino acids. Trimming cost V 1 base and J 10 bases; bases outside gene matches: 1. CDR1 is LNHNV, CDR2 YYDKDF, per germline (reference sequence). Drawing the rest from reference TRBV15 and TRBJ1-4, the complete variable domain is DAMVIQNPRYQVTQFGKPVTLSCSQTLNHNVMYWYQQKSSQAPKLLFHYYDKDFNNEADTPDNFQSRRPNTSFCFLDIRSPGLGDTAMYLCATSRGQGGKLFFGSGTQLSVL.

DNA of the CDR3: TGTGCCAGCCTCTCTGGAAACACCATATATTTT. Translating it yields CASLSGNTIYF. The chain recombines TRBV3-1 (or the pseudogene TRBV3-2) with TRBJ1-3; no clear D gene. The length of the CDR3 is 11 residues. Germline CDR1 reads LGHDT; CDR2 reads YNNKEL (reference sequence). The germline V and J ends were trimmed by 8 bases and 0 bases, with 2 bases remaining between them.